This TCR beta chain was profiled in a study of blood T cell repertoires in COVID-19. Overall study context: COVID-19 samples, acute and convalescent, were from the United States, Italy and Spain. PBMCs, B-cell-depleted T cells, or T cells provided the cDNA or gDNA that made up the material.

The length of the CDR3 is 13 residues. With 3 bases clipped from V and 8 bases from J, the junction kept 4 bases outside the gene matches. Germline loops: CDR1 ENHRY, CDR2 SYGVKD. Authors' analysis steps: Reference gene primer amplification gave estimated nucleated cell counts. The protocol was immunoSEQ multiplex PCR, while the TCRdb copy is restricted to in-frame clones and leaves out a portion. D and trimming come from the DNA, and the V and J calls and clone size come from that table. The sample holds roughly 200,000 clones; around 86% are singletons and the top ten take 4.5% to 7.5%. The TCR was taken from an older man with acute or convalescent COVID-19. V usage is TRBV10-3 and J usage is TRBJ1-2, with 9 nucleotides matching TRBD1. The sequencing input was peripheral blood. DNA for the CDR3: TGTGCCATCAGTGATACAGGGGGCGGCGGCTACACCTTC. Its translation: CAISDTGGGGYTF.